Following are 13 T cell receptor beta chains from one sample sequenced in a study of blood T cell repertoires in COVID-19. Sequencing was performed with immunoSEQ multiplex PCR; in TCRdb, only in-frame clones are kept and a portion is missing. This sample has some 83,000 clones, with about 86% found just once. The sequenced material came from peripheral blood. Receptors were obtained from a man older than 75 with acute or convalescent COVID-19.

In DNA, the CDR3 is TGTGCCACCAGCGGCCAGGGGTCCTACGAGCAGTACTTC. Translating it yields CATSGQGSYEQYF. The chain uses TRBV15 and TRBJ2-7; weak D call: TRBD1 (6 bases). This CDR3 region has 13 residues. V was trimmed by 5 bases and J by 1 base, leaving 9 bases between them. Germline values: CDR1 LNHNV, CDR2 YYDKDF (reference sequence).

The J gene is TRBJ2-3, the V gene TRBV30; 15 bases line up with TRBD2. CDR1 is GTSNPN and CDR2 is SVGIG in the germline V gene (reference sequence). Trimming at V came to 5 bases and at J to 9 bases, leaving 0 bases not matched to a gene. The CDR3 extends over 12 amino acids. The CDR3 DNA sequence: TGTGCCTGGGGACTAGCGGGAGGGACGCAGTATTTT. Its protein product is CAWGLAGGTQYF.

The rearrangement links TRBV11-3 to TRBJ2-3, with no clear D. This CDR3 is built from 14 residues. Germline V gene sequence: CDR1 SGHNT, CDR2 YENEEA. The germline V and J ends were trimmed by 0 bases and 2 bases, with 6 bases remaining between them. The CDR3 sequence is CASSLEADTDTQYF. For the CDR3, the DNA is TGTGCCAGCAGCTTAGAGGCCGACACAGATACGCAGTATTTT.

CDR3 in DNA: TGTGCCAGCAGCATACCCCGTACAGCTCTGATGGAAAAACTGTTTTTT. Translating it yields CASSIPRTALMEKLFF. V is TRBV7-9 and J is TRBJ1-4; D unclear. The CDR3 is made up of 16 amino acids. Between the trimmed V and J ends, which lost 5 bases and 8 bases, there was a span of 21 bases. Germline loops: CDR1 SEHNR, CDR2 FQNEAQ (reference sequence).

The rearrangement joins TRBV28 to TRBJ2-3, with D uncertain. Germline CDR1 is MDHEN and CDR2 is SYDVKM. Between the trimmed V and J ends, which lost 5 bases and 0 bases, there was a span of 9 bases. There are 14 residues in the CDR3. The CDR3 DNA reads TGTGCCAGCAGTGCAGGTCCTAGCACAGATACGCAGTATTTT. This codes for CASSAGPSTDTQYF.

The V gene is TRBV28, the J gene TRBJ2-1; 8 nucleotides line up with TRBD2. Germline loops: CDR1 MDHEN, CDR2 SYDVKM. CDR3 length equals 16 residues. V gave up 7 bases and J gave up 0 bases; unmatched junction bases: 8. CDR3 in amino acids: CASNPLAGYSYNEQFF. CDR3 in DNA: TGTGCCAGCAACCCATTAGCGGGATACTCCTACAATGAGCAGTTCTTC.

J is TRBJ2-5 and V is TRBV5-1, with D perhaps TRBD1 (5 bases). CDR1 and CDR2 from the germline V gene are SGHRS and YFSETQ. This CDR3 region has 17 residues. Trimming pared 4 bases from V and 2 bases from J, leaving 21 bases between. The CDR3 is CASSTNPPDTNQETQYF. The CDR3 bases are TGCGCCAGCAGCACTAACCCCCCGGACACAAATCAAGAGACCCAGTACTTC.

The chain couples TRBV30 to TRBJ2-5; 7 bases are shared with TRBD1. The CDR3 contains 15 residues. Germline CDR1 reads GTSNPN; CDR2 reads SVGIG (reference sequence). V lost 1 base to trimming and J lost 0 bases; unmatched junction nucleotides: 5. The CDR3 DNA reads TGTGCCTGGAGTGCGGGACAGTGGTACCAAGAGACCCAGTACTTC. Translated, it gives CAWSAGQWYQETQYF.

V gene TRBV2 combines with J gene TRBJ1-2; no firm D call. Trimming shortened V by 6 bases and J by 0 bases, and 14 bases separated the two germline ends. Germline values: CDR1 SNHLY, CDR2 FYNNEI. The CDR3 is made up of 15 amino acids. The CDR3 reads CASRGGGLTNYGYTF. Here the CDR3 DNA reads TGTGCCAGCAGGGGAGGAGGACTGACTAACTATGGCTACACCTTC.

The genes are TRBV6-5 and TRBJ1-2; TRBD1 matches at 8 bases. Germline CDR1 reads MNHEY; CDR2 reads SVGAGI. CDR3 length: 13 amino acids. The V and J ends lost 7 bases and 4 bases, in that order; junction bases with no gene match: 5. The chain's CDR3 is CASTGDRSYGYTF. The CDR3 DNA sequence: TGTGCCAGCACCGGGGACAGGTCCTATGGCTACACCTTC.

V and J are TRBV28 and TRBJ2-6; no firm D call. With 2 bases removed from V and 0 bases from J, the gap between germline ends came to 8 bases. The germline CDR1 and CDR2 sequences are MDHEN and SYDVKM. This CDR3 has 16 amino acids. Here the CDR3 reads CASSLIQSSGANVLTF. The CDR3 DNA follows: TGTGCCAGCAGTTTAATACAGAGCTCTGGGGCCAACGTCCTGACTTTC.

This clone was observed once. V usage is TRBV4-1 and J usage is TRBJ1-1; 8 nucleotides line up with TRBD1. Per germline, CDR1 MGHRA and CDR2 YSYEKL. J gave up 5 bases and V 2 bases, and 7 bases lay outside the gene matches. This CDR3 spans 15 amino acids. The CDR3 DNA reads TGCGCCAGCAGCCAAAACAGGGGGGTGTGGACTGAAGCTTTCTTT. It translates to CASSQNRGVWTEAFF.

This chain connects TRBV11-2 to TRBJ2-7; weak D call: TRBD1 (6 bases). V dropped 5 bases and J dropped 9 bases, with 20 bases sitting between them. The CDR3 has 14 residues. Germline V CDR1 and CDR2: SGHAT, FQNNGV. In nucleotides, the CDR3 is TGTGCCAGCAGCCCCGGGACACAAAAACGAGGGCAGTACTTC. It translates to CASSPGTQKRGQYF.